The table lists the clone carrying this TCR beta chain with a few counts. Authors' analysis steps: Counts of nucleated cells, estimated from reference gene primer amplification, were obtained. Only in-frame clones appear in the TCRdb table, and some are missing; sequencing was by immunoSEQ multiplex PCR. V, J and clone size were drawn from that table, and D and trimming were deduced from the DNA. The sample records about 96,000 clones, about 88% being singletons. The sample is drawn from a study of blood T cell repertoires in COVID-19. Study as a whole: From the United States, Italy and Spain came samples of acute and convalescent COVID-19. In each case, the material was cDNA or gDNA derived from T cells, B-cell-depleted T cells, or PBMCs.

The sequencing input was peripheral blood. This receptor was taken from a woman between 55 and 75 years old with acute or convalescent COVID-19.

DNA of the CDR3: TGTGCCAGCACCCAGGGTGCAGGGAACACTGAAGCTTTCTTT. Translation gives CASTQGAGNTEAFF. This chain links TRBV7-2 with TRBJ1-1; TRBD1 might be the D (5 bases). The ends were cut back, 7 bases at V and 1 base at J, with 13 bases in the middle. This CDR3 has 14 amino acids. The V gene's germline CDR1 is SGHTA and CDR2 FQGNSA.